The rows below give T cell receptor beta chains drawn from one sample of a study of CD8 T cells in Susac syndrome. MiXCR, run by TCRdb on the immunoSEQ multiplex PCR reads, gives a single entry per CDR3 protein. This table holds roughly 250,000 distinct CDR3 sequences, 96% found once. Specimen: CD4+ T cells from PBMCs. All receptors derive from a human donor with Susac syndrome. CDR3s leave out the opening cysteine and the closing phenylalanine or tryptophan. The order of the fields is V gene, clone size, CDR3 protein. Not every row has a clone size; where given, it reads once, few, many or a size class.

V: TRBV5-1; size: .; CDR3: ASSLQSNPGELF
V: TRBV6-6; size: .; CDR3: ASSQREVSLHEQF
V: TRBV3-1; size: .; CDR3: ASSQSKGGSYNEQF
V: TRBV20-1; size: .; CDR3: SALGLAGLQETQY
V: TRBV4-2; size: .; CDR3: ASSQLAANNEQF
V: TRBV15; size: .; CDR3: ATSRREPSYEQY
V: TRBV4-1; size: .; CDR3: ASSPDLIYEQY
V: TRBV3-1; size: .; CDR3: ASSQGPSYTEAF
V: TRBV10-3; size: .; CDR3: AISDSAGLGETQY
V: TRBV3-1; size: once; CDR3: ASSQPGTGYQETQY
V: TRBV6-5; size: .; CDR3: ASSYLGGREKLF
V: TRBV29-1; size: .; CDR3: SVRRPTYEQY
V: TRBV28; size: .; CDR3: ASSSAGGRGTEAF
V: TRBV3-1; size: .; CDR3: ASTPPNRLEAF
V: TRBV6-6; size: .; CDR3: ASSYGTGRGNEKLF
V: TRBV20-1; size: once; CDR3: SARAPGRMETQY
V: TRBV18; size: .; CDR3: ASSPQRTGDSNQPQH
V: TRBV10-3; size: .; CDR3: AIRDSNQPQH
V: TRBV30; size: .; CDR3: AWSVGGGAEQY